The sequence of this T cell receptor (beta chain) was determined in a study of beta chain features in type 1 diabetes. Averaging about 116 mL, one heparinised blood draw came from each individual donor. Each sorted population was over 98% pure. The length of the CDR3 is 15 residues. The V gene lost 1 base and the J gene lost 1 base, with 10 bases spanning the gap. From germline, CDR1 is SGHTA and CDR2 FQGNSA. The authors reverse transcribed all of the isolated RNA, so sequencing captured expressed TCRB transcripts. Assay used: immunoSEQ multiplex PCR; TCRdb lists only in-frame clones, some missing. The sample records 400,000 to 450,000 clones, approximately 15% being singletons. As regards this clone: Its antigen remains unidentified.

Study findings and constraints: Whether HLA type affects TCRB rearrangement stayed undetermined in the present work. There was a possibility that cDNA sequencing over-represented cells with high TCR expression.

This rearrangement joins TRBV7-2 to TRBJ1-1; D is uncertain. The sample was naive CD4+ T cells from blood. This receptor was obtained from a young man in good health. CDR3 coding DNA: TGTGCCAGCAGCTTAGGGCTGATTGAGAACACTGAAGCTTTCTTT. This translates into CASSLGLIENTEAFF.